Presented here are 15 T cell receptor beta chains from one specimen sequenced in a study of beta chain features in type 1 diabetes. Findings and caveats of the study: A moderate, significant TCRB CDR3 shortening appeared in type 1 diabetes across four CD4+ subsets.

Which antigens these TCRs recognize remains unknown. The study reverse transcribed the entire isolated RNA, so it sequenced expressed TCRB transcripts. Assay: immunoSEQ multiplex PCR; the TCRdb copy retains only in-frame clones and omits some. The repertoire has roughly 330,000 clones, 13% of them found once; the top ten carry approximately 0.016%. The specimen was naive CD4+ T cells from blood. The receptors shown here come from a woman under 30 with type 1 diabetes.

The gene calls are TRBV19 and TRBJ2-1; TRBD1 matches 8 bases. The CDR3 contains 15 residues. V shed 3 bases, J shed 7 bases, and the junction held 8 bases outside the gene matches. The germline V gene has CDR1 LNHDA and CDR2 SQIVND (reference sequence). The DNA of the CDR3 is TGTGCCAGTAGTATGGGTGACAGGGGACTTAATGAGCAGTTCTTC. It translates to CASSMGDRGLNEQFF. The full variable domain, completed using reference TRBV19 and TRBJ2-1, is DGGITQSPKYLFRKEGQNVTLSCEQNLNHDAMYWYRQDPGQGLRLIYYSQIVNDFQKGDIAEGYSVSREKKESFPLTVTSAQKNPTAFYLCASSMGDRGLNEQFFGPGTRLTVL.

The V gene is TRBV19, the J gene TRBJ1-1; D gene ambiguous. This CDR3 has 11 residues. V dropped 10 bases and J dropped 0 bases, with 6 bases sitting between them. The V gene's germline CDR1 is LNHDA and CDR2 SQIVND (reference sequence). The DNA of the CDR3 is TGTGCCACCGACATGAACACTGAAGCTTTCTTT. It codes for CATDMNTEAFF.

In this sample, this clone turned up a few times. The chain uses TRBV7-9 and TRBJ2-2; 7 bases are shared with TRBD1. The CDR3 spans 13 residues. Germline CDR1 reads SEHNR; CDR2 reads FQNEAQ (reference sequence). Unmatched junction bases numbered 1, after V lost 4 bases and J lost 5 bases. The CDR3: CASSWDSTGELFF. In nucleotides, the CDR3 is TGTGCCAGCAGCTGGGACAGTACCGGGGAGCTGTTTTTT.

This chain connects TRBV7-9 to TRBJ2-3; 7 bases match TRBD2. CDR3 length equals 18 residues. Germline values: CDR1 SEHNR, CDR2 FQNEAQ (reference sequence). The trim removed 1 base at V and 6 bases at J, leaving 16 bases unmatched. As DNA, the CDR3 is TGTGCCAGCAGCTTAGGTCGGTCGTCTAGCGGAGCCCCGGATACGCAGTATTTT. Protein product: CASSLGRSSSGAPDTQYF.

This clone has only one observation. The chain employs TRBV29-1 and TRBJ1-1, with a tentative D call TRBD1 (6 bases). Germline V gene data show CDR1 as SQVTM and CDR2 as ANQGSEA. The ends were cut back, 4 bases at V and 5 bases at J, with 14 bases in the middle. The CDR3 totals 13 residues. CDR3 residues: CSVGGQSRTEAFF. CDR3 nucleotide sequence: TGCAGCGTTGGAGGACAGTCGCGAACTGAAGCTTTCTTT.

This chain links TRBV4-2 with TRBJ2-1; 9 bases are a match to TRBD1. CDR3 length: 17 amino acids. Unmatched junction bases numbered 7, after V lost 1 base and J lost 3 bases. Germline-derived CDR1 and CDR2 are LGHNA and YNFKEQ. The CDR3: CASSQASRDRVYNEQFF. The DNA of the CDR3 is TGTGCCAGCAGCCAAGCATCCCGGGACAGGGTCTACAATGAGCAGTTCTTC.

This clone was seen a handful of times. This chain joins TRBV30 and TRBJ1-3, with D hard to call. Germline assignment: CDR1 GTSNPN and CDR2 SVGIG (reference sequence). Between the trimmed V and J ends, which lost 5 bases and 0 bases, there was a span of 14 bases. CDR3 length: 15 amino acids. Here the CDR3 DNA reads TGTGCCTGGGGCGGCGCGGGTCTCTCTGGAAACACCATATATTTT. Translated: CAWGGAGLSGNTIYF.

This sequence joins TRBV5-4 and TRBJ2-7, with D possibly matching TRBD2 (6 bases). Trimming removed 4 bases at V and 4 bases at J, with 15 bases between. Germline CDR1 reads SGHNT; CDR2 reads YYREEE (reference sequence). The CDR3 is made up of 14 amino acids. The CDR3 coding sequence is TGTGCCAGCAGCCGCCCGGGGACTGATTACGAGCAGTACGTC. Translated, it gives CASSRPGTDYEQYV.

The gene calls are TRBV7-2 and TRBJ2-3, with 9 nucleotides matching TRBD1. From germline, CDR1 is SGHTA and CDR2 FQGNSA. The junction had 6 bases not matched to a gene; V was cut back by 0 bases and J by 5 bases. This CDR3 has 16 amino acids. CDR3 residues: CASSLALQGAGDTQYF. CDR3 nucleotides: TGTGCCAGCAGCTTAGCGCTACAGGGGGCAGGAGATACGCAGTATTTT.

This clone was found a few times. The CDR3 spells CASGPPKRGIDNEQFF. The CDR3 bases are TGTGCTAGTGGTCCCCCCAAGAGAGGGATCGACAATGAGCAGTTCTTC. J is TRBJ2-1 and V is TRBV12-5; the D gene is possibly TRBD2 (5 bases). The germline V gene encodes CDR1 LGHNT and CDR2 FRNRAP. Trimming shortened V by 5 bases and J by 5 bases, and 19 bases separated the two germline ends. The CDR3 spans 16 residues.

This sequence joins TRBV5-1 and TRBJ2-1; D not certain. Looked up from germline, CDR1 is SGHRS and CDR2 is YFSETQ. The V gene lost 0 bases and the J gene lost 0 bases, with 10 bases spanning the gap. This CDR3 is 16 amino acids long. The CDR3 reads CASSLVAAISYNEQFF. CDR3 DNA sequence: TGCGCCAGCAGCTTGGTGGCGGCAATCTCCTACAATGAGCAGTTCTTC.

This clone was counted a few times. CDR3 protein: CSVGQGYTGELFF. CDR3 nucleotides: TGCAGCGTAGGACAGGGATACACCGGGGAGCTGTTTTTT. This chain uses TRBV29-1 with TRBJ2-2, with 8 positions matching TRBD1. CDR1 and CDR2 (germline): SQVTM, ANQGSEA. V gave up 6 bases and J gave up 3 bases; unmatched junction bases: 3. CDR3 length: 13 amino acids.

This clone was observed a handful of times. The V and J genes are TRBV5-1 and TRBJ2-5; 8 nucleotides line up with TRBD2. The CDR3 runs to 15 residues. Trimming at V came to 4 bases and at J to 5 bases, leaving 10 bases not matched to a gene. Germline loops: CDR1 SGHRS, CDR2 YFSETQ. The CDR3 protein is CASSRFSGGEETQYF. The CDR3 nucleotides are TGCGCCAGCAGCCGCTTTTCGGGAGGGGAGGAGACCCAGTACTTC.

This chain connects TRBV21-1 to TRBJ2-3; the tabulated D call, TRBD2, remains unverified against the DNA. TRBV21-1 is flagged as a pseudogene. This CDR3 is built from 15 residues. In DNA, the CDR3 is TGTGCCAGCAGCTGGACTAGCGGGAGTTCAAATACGCAGTATTTT. Amino acid sequence: CASSWTSGSSNTQYF.

A few counts support this clone. The V call is TRBV7-2, the J call TRBJ2-5; D is uncertain. This CDR3 comprises 17 residues. Germline V gives CDR1 SGHTA, CDR2 FQGNSA. Trimming cost V 1 base and J 4 bases, with 19 bases left between them. The CDR3 bases are TGTGCCAGCAGCTTAGTACCGGGTGCAATTGTGGGAGAGACCCAGTACTTC. Translation gives CASSLVPGAIVGETQYF.